The 4 T cell receptor beta chains reported below all come from one sample, sequenced in a study of OX40 agonist ivuxolimab in advanced cancers. Libraries were prepared by immunoSEQ multiplex PCR; TCRdb keeps only in-frame clonotypes and omits some of them. The table records fewer than 30,000 clones, 85% to 90% of them present only once. The sequenced sample was CD4+ or CD8+ T cells sorted from blood, obtained in a trial of the OX40 agonist ivuxolimab. Every receptor here comes from an adult with an advanced solid tumor such as melanoma, head and neck, liver or kidney cancer.

This chain joins TRBV11-3 and TRBJ2-1, with TRBD2 identical over 9 bases. J gave up 2 bases and V 4 bases, and 3 bases lay outside the gene matches. Germline V gene lookup returns CDR1 SGHNT and CDR2 YENEEA. There are 15 residues in the CDR3. CDR3 sequence: CASSSRGGAYNEQFF. CDR3 bases: TGTGCCAGCAGCTCCCGCGGGGGGGCCTACAATGAGCAGTTCTTC.

This chain connects TRBV19 to TRBJ2-4; no clear D. CDR1 is LNHDA, CDR2 SQIVND, per germline (reference sequence). Trimming shortened V by 3 bases and J by 7 bases, and 10 bases separated the two germline ends. This CDR3 contains 13 residues. This CDR3 is CASSMVNRNIQYF. CDR3 bases: TGTGCCAGTAGTATGGTTAATCGGAACATTCAGTACTTC.

The V call is TRBV7-8, the J call TRBJ2-7; D gene unclear. The ends were cut back, 1 base at V and 3 bases at J, with 4 bases in the middle. There are 12 residues in the CDR3. The V gene's germline CDR1 is SGHVS and CDR2 FQNEAQ. The CDR3 DNA reads as TGTGCCAGCAGCTTAGAGAGCTACGAGCAGTACTTC. The encoded protein is CASSLESYEQYF.

This chain uses TRBV27 with TRBJ2-1, with 14 positions matching TRBD2. The trim removed 2 bases at V and 13 bases at J, leaving 10 bases unmatched. The germline V gene encodes CDR1 MNHEY and CDR2 SMNVEV (reference sequence). CDR3 size: 16 residues. The DNA for the CDR3 is TGTGCCAGCAGTTTAGGCTCGACTAGCGGGGGGGCGGGACAGTTCTTC. Translating gives CASSLGSTSGGAGQFF.